This T cell receptor beta chain emerged from a study of cytomegalovirus exposure and HLA in healthy donors. The overall study: For the 300 to 450 genotyped donors, approximately 83% fell within the Caucasian-associated ancestry cluster.

Comment on this clone: Its specificity is not known.

Both 60 Vbeta primers and 13 Jbeta primers went into the PCR. Sequencing used immunoSEQ multiplex PCR; TCRdb keeps in-frame clones, though not all of them. Altogether 110,000 to 150,000 clones are present, 72% being singletons, with the ten largest covering 2% to 2.5%. The length of the CDR3 is 17 residues. Germline CDR1 SGDLS, CDR2 YYNGEE. V gave up 3 bases and J gave up 1 base; unmatched junction bases: 11. Study results and caveats: Whilst most TCR sequences proved rare, a subset of public TCRs occurred across many donors. Some V segments could not be told apart, so they were left out, TRBV6-2 and TRBV6-3 among them.

The sequence derives from a man aged 35 to 55 in good health and CMV-seronegative. This chain uses TRBV9 with TRBJ2-3; TRBD2 matches 7 bases. Sequencing used PBMCs. In nucleotides, the CDR3 is TGTGCCAGCAGCGCGCACCCCGAACTAGCGCGCACAGATACGCAGTATTTT. As protein: CASSAHPELARTDTQYF.